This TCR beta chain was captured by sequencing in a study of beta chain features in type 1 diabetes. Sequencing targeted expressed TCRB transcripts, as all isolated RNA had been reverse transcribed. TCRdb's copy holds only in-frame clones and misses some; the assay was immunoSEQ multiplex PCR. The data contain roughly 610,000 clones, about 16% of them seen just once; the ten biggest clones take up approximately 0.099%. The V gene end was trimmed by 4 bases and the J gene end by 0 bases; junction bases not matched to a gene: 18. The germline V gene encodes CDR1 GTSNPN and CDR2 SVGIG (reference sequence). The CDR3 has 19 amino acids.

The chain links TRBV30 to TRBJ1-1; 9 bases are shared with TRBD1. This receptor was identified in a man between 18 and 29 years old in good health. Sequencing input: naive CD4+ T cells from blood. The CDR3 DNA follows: TGTGCCTGGAACAAAGGGAAGACAGGGGGAACAGTTATGAACACTGAAGCTTTCTTT. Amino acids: CAWNKGKTGGTVMNTEAFF.